The 3 T cell receptor beta chains below come from one sample, sequenced in a study of glioma-infiltrating T cells. The iRepertoire nested amplicon-rescue multiplex PCR amplified TCR alpha and beta CDR3s from RNA. Each CDR3 protein is one row after TCRdb ran MiXCR on the multiplex PCR reads. The profile shows around 100,000 distinct CDR3 sequences, around 28% of them singletons. The specimen sequenced was glioma tissue, nonneoplastic brain tissue, or PBMCs (not recorded which). Every receptor here comes from a human donor with low-grade glioma or glioblastoma, undergoing nonglioma brain surgery, or in good health (not recorded which).

As concerns this clonotype: This could be a read error, since a much larger clone is one nucleotide away. The gene calls are TRBV6-6 and TRBJ2-5; no clear D gene. In germline, CDR1 is MNHNY, CDR2 SVGAGI (reference sequence). V gave up 0 bases and J gave up 5 bases, with 7 bases separating them. The CDR3 is made up of 13 amino acids. CDR3 sequence (DNA): TGTGCCAGCAGTTACTCAGAAACGGAGACCCAGTACTTC. This translates into CASSYSETETQYF.

The rearrangement links TRBV11-2 to TRBJ1-6; D not certain. CDR1 and CDR2 (germline): SGHAT, FQNNGV. CDR3 length equals 15 residues. V was clipped by 1 base and J by 7 bases, with 11 bases between them. The CDR3 here is CASSLVGSQNSPLHF. For the CDR3, the DNA is TGTGCCAGCAGCTTAGTGGGCAGCCAAAATTCACCCCTCCACTTT.

This clonotype was observed a handful of times. This rearrangement joins TRBV11-2 to TRBJ1-2, with a weak D call TRBD1 (6 bases). CDR1 is SGHAT, CDR2 FQNNGV, per germline. The CDR3 sequence is 13 residues long. V lost 5 bases and J lost 8, with 15 bases in between. The CDR3 DNA is TGTGCCAGCAGCCAGGGGTTTCAGGGAGGCTACACCTTC. Encoded protein: CASSQGFQGGYTF. The complete variable domain, with remaining parts taken from reference TRBV11-2 and TRBJ1-2, reads EAGVAQSPRYKIIEKRQSVAFWCNPISGHATLYWYQQILGQGPKLLIQFQNNGVVDDSQLPKDRFSAERLKGVDSTLKIQPAKLEDSAVYLCASSQGFQGGYTFGSGTRLTVV.